These T cell receptor beta chains were read from a single sample in a study of OX40 agonist ivuxolimab in advanced cancers. TCRdb keeps only in-frame clones here, not all; method: immunoSEQ multiplex PCR. The sample records approximately 63,000 clones, approximately 92% being singletons. Sample: CD4+ or CD8+ T cells sorted from blood, taken in a trial of the OX40 agonist ivuxolimab. The source is an adult with an advanced solid tumor such as melanoma, head and neck, liver or kidney cancer. The CDR3 runs from the conserved cysteine through the conserved F or W. The order of the fields is V gene, CDR3 protein.

>TRBV7-9
CASSSGQGNQPQHF
>TRBV9
CASSVDGTNQPQHF
>TRBV4-1
CASSLSHLAGGPNYDEQFF
>TRBV7-9
CASSGGLALYEQYF
>TRBV7-9
CASSLAASLYGYTF
>TRBV15
CATSRDLVSTDTQYF
>TRBV19
CASSIGTRGSYEQYF
>TRBV9
CASSVGGGTYEQYF
>TRBV19
CASSILETGGLGEQYF
>TRBV19
CASSIQSSGQGNTEAFF
>TRBV9
CASSVGTNLDNEQFF
>TRBV28
CASSFPSTGTLSYEQYF
>TRBV4-3
CASSQDSGSSYNEQFF
>TRBV7-6
CASSLDRDYQRMGQFF
>TRBV7-9
CASSLTTGVTDTQYF
>TRBV7-8
CASSEYRDSYNEQFF
>TRBV5-6
CASSRSLGQGTYEQYF
>TRBV4-3
CASSQDRYRDYEQYF
>TRBV4-1
CASSQVGREGGNKQFF
>TRBV19
CASSIWGGLQETQYF
>TRBV27
CASSLWRGYEQYF
>TRBV7-6
CASSLGGWGMNTEAFF
>TRBV30
CAWSVGSGSADTQYF